This T cell receptor (beta chain) derives from a study of OX40 agonist ivuxolimab in advanced cancers. Study-level information: Prior checkpoint blockade (anti-PD-1, anti-PD-L1 or anti-CTLA-4) was permitted; 35% to 50% had it.

Some clones are missing from TCRdb's copy, which holds only in-frame ones; the method was immunoSEQ multiplex PCR. In the table there are about 81,000 clones, 85% of which are singletons. Study observations and caveats: CD4+ and CD8+ blood T cells expanded clonally by week 6 at 0.1 to 3.0 mg/kg. The average count of expanded clones was higher among CD8+ T cells than among CD4+. Part of the nonresponder group also had normalized T-cell clonal expansion that was low.

About this clone: The antigen is unknown. At one of its ends the junction is not consistent with the germline gene, which may arise from a read error.

CDR1 is SGHDT and CDR2 is YYEEEE in the germline V gene. This CDR3 is built from 14 residues. The origin of this receptor is an adult with an advanced solid tumor such as melanoma, head and neck, liver or kidney cancer. The chain combines TRBV5-6 with TRBJ2-5, with unresolved D. This material consisted of CD4+ or CD8+ T cells sorted from blood, taken in a trial of the OX40 agonist ivuxolimab. For the CDR3, the DNA is TGTGCCAGCAGTATTCAGGCAGCCCAAGAGGCCCAGTACTTC. Its translation is CASSIQAAQEAQYF.